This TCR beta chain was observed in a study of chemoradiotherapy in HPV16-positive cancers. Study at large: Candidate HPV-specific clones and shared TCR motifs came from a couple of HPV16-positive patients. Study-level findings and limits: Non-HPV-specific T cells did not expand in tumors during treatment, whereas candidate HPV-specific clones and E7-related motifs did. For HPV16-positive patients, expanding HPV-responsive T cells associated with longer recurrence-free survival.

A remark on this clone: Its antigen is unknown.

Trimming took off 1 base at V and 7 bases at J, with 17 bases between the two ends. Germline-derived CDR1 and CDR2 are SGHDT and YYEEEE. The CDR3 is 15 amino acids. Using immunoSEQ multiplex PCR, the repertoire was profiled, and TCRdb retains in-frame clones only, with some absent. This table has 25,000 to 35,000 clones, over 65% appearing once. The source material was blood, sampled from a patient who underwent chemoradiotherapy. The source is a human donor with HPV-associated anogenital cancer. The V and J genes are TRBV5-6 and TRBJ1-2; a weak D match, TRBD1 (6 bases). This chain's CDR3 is CASSLLQGGMIGYTF. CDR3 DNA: TGTGCCAGCAGCTTGCTACAGGGAGGCATGATTGGCTACACCTTC.